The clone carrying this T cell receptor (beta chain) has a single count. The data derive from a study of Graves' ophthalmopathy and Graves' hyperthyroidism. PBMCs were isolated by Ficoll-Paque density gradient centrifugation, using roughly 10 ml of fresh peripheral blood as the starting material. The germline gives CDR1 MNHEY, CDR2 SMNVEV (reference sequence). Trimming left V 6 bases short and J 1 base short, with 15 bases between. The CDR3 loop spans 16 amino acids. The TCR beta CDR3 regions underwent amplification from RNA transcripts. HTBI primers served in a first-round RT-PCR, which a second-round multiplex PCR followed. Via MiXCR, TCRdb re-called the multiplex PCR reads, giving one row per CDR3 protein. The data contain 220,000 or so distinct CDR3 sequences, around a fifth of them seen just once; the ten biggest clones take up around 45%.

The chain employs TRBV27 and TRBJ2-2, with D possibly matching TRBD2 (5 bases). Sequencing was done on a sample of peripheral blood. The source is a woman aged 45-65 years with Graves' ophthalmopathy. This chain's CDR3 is CASRDEGGLNTGELFF. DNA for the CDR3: TGTGCCAGCAGGGACGAGGGCGGGTTGAACACCGGGGAGCTGTTTTTT.